One and the same sample provided the 23 T cell receptor beta chains below, sequenced in a study of OX40 agonist ivuxolimab in advanced cancers. The table came from immunoSEQ multiplex PCR; TCRdb's copy has only in-frame clones and leaves some out. The sample includes around 95,000 clones, approximately 90% of them seen just once. Sequences were derived from CD4+ or CD8+ T cells sorted from blood, sampled in a trial of the OX40 agonist ivuxolimab. Receptor source: an adult with an advanced solid tumor such as melanoma, head and neck, liver or kidney cancer.

The chain has TRBV10-3 and TRBJ2-6; TRBD1 aligns across 9 bases. Trimming at V came to 0 bases and at J to 0 bases, leaving 9 bases not matched to a gene. This CDR3 is built from 20 residues. Germline V lookup: CDR1 ENHRY, CDR2 SYGVKD. The CDR3 spells CAISESMGQGGISGANVLTF. The CDR3 nucleotides are TGTGCCATCAGTGAGTCGATGGGACAGGGTGGGATCTCTGGGGCCAACGTCCTGACTTTC.

The V gene is TRBV10-3, the J gene TRBJ2-1, with 8 bases matching TRBD2. Germline lookup yields CDR1 ENHRY and CDR2 SYGVKD. The V segment lost 1 base and the J segment 5 bases; nucleotides outside the gene matches: 1. The CDR3 loop spans 14 amino acids. The CDR3 DNA reads TGTGCCATCAGTGAGTTCGGGAGGGACAATGAGCAGTTCTTC. Translated, it gives CAISEFGRDNEQFF.

The CDR3 is CASSLDSLGITSSGELFF. The CDR3 coding sequence is TGTGCCAGCAGCTTAGATTCGCTCGGGATCACCTCTAGCGGGGAGCTGTTTTTT. The chain couples TRBV11-2 to TRBJ2-2; weak D call: TRBD2 (5 bases). This CDR3 comprises 18 residues. CDR1 and CDR2 (germline): SGHAT, FQNNGV. Trimming left V 0 bases short and J 7 bases short, with 21 bases between.

The chain has TRBV7-9 and TRBJ1-5; 8 bases are shared with TRBD1. CDR3 length: 18 amino acids. V dropped 3 bases and J dropped 6; count of bases not matched to a gene: 16. Germline assignment: CDR1 SEHNR and CDR2 FQNEAQ (reference sequence). CDR3 region: CASSFSTSGGQGGQPQHF. The CDR3 DNA sequence: TGTGCCAGCAGCTTCTCTACGTCTGGTGGACAGGGCGGTCAGCCCCAGCATTTT.

J is TRBJ2-6 and V is TRBV18, with D maybe TRBD2 (5 bases). Per the germline V gene, CDR1 is KGHSH and CDR2 is LQKENI. The CDR3 spans 14 residues. The V gene lost 2 bases and the J gene lost 9 bases, with 11 bases spanning the gap. The CDR3 sequence: CASSPWPEGNVLTF. The CDR3 DNA follows: TGTGCCAGCTCACCATGGCCAGAGGGCAACGTCCTGACTTTC.

The chain couples TRBV7-6 to TRBJ1-4; D gene uncertain. Per the germline V gene, CDR1 is SGHVS and CDR2 is FNYEAQ. The CDR3 contains 14 residues. Trimming stripped 3 bases from V and 0 bases from J, with 5 bases between. CDR3 protein: CASSFSATNEKLFF. CDR3 sequence (DNA): TGTGCCAGCAGCTTCTCTGCAACTAATGAAAAACTGTTTTTT.

The V gene is TRBV15, the J gene TRBJ1-4, with 7 bases identical to TRBD1. The CDR3 spans 15 residues. V shed 5 bases and J 5 bases; nucleotides not matched to a gene: 8. Germline loops: CDR1 LNHNV, CDR2 YYDKDF (reference sequence). The CDR3 DNA sequence: TGTGCCACCAGCTTCATTTTGACAGGGAATGAAAAACTGTTTTTT. Protein: CATSFILTGNEKLFF.

The table lists this clone with a count of one. CDR3 DNA: TGTGCCAGCAGTTCCGGAATAGCATCAGTGCATGAGCAGTTCTTC. It yields the protein CASSSGIASVHEQFF. V is TRBV6-5 and J is TRBJ2-1; D is uncertain. Germline CDR1 MNHEY, CDR2 SVGAGI. Deletions cut 4 bases from V and 8 bases from J, with 18 bases between. The CDR3 runs to 15 residues.

The chain uses TRBV7-3 and TRBJ2-1; a weak D match, TRBD2 (6 bases). The CDR3 runs to 13 residues. CDR1 and CDR2 (germline): SGHTA, FQGTGA. Trimming shortened V by 5 bases and J by 2 bases, and 7 bases separated the two germline ends. CDR3 region: CASSQRAYNEQFF. DNA of the CDR3: TGTGCCAGCAGCCAGCGGGCCTACAATGAGCAGTTCTTC.

This chain connects TRBV6-5 to TRBJ2-1, with D maybe TRBD1 (5 bases). CDR1 is MNHEY and CDR2 is SVGAGI in the germline V gene. This CDR3 spans 15 amino acids. V lost 0 bases and J 0 bases, leaving 6 bases between the germline ends. The CDR3 DNA sequence: TGTGCCAGCAGTTACTCCAGGGACTCCTACAATGAGCAGTTCTTC. Translating it yields CASSYSRDSYNEQFF.

The CDR3 here is CASSPNGAASNTEAFF. Here the CDR3 DNA reads TGTGCCAGCTCACCAAATGGGGCAGCTTCGAACACTGAAGCTTTCTTT. This chain joins TRBV18 and TRBJ1-1; maybe TRBD1 (5 bases). Between the trimmed V and J ends, which lost 2 bases and 1 base, there was a span of 14 bases. Germline V gene sequence: CDR1 KGHSH, CDR2 LQKENI. CDR3 length equals 16 residues.

The J gene is TRBJ1-4, the V gene TRBV19; D unclear. Trimming pared 1 base from V and 0 bases from J, leaving 6 bases between. In germline, CDR1 is LNHDA, CDR2 SQIVND (reference sequence). The CDR3 runs to 15 residues. CDR3 sequence: CASSIATTTNEKLFF. CDR3 coding DNA: TGTGCCAGTAGTATAGCAACCACAACTAATGAAAAACTGTTTTTT.

The chain uses TRBV29-1 and TRBJ2-2; possibly TRBD1 or TRBD2 for D (5 bases each). The germline V gene encodes CDR1 SQVTM and CDR2 ANQGSEA. V was shortened by 4 bases and J by 5 bases, with 11 bases between the two germline ends. This CDR3 contains 13 residues. DNA for the CDR3: TGCAGCGTTGTACGTTGGGGGACCGGGGAGCTGTTTTTT. Its translation: CSVVRWGTGELFF.

V gene TRBV19 combines with J gene TRBJ1-5; D is uncertain. The ends were cut back, 4 bases at V and 3 bases at J, with 7 bases in the middle. The CDR3 spans 13 residues. The germline gives CDR1 LNHDA, CDR2 SQIVND (reference sequence). CDR3 sequence reads: CASSKGVNQPQHF. As DNA, the CDR3 is TGTGCCAGTAGTAAAGGAGTCAATCAGCCCCAGCATTTT.

The rearrangement links TRBV6-5 to TRBJ1-1; D remains unclear. The V gene's germline CDR1 is MNHEY and CDR2 SVGAGI. Trimming removed 5 bases from V and 1 base from J, with 5 bases in between. The CDR3 spans 12 residues. The CDR3 DNA sequence: TGTGCCAGCAGTCAGCGGAACACTGAAGCTTTCTTT. The encoded protein is CASSQRNTEAFF.

V and J are TRBV18 and TRBJ1-1; 7 nucleotides agree with TRBD1. Unmatched junction bases numbered 6, after V lost 5 bases and J lost 3 bases. Germline lookup yields CDR1 KGHSH and CDR2 LQKENI. This CDR3 has 14 amino acids. CDR3 protein: CASSAGTADTEAFF. In nucleotides, the CDR3 is TGTGCCAGCTCAGCCGGGACAGCTGACACTGAAGCTTTCTTT.

V usage is TRBV7-3 and J usage is TRBJ2-1; TRBD1 is a possible D gene (6 bases). Trimming removed 5 bases at V and 4 bases at J, with 15 bases between. Germline loops: CDR1 SGHTA, CDR2 FQGTGA. There are 15 residues in the CDR3. The CDR3 reads CASSPTGPPYNEQFF. The DNA for the CDR3 is TGTGCCAGCAGCCCTACAGGGCCTCCGTACAATGAGCAGTTCTTC.

The chain couples TRBV11-2 to TRBJ2-3, with TRBD2 identical over 9 bases. This CDR3 contains 18 residues. The V gene end was trimmed by 2 bases and the J gene end by 2 bases; junction bases not matched to a gene: 11. Germline CDR1 and CDR2: SGHAT and FQNNGV. The CDR3 spells CASSLPTLAGTNTDTQYF. For the CDR3, the DNA is TGTGCCAGCAGCTTACCAACTCTAGCGGGGACGAACACAGATACGCAGTATTTT.

The chain carries TRBV5-4 and TRBJ2-7; the match to TRBD1 covers 10 bases. After removal of 3 bases from V and 2 bases from J, the junction contained 14 bases not matched to a gene. CDR1 and CDR2 from the germline V gene are SGHNT and YYREEE (reference sequence). The CDR3 extends over 18 amino acids. CDR3 residues: CASSSPRPGQGTPYEQYF. The CDR3 DNA follows: TGTGCCAGCAGCTCGCCTCGACCGGGACAGGGGACTCCCTACGAGCAGTACTTC. The complete variable domain, with remaining parts taken from reference TRBV5-4 and TRBJ2-7, reads ETGVTQSPTHLIKTRGQQVTLRCSSQSGHNTVSWYQQALGQGPQFIFQYYREEENGRGNFPPRFSGLQFPNYSSELNVNALELDDSALYLCASSSPRPGQGTPYEQYFGPGTRLTVT.

The chain has TRBV11-2 and TRBJ1-2; weak D call: TRBD1 (6 bases). V lost 5 bases to trimming and J lost 8 bases, with 21 bases between them. Germline CDR1 and CDR2: SGHAT and FQNNGV. The length of the CDR3 is 15 residues. CDR3 in DNA: TGTGCCAGCAGCCAACTGTCACAGGGCCGCGGGGGCTACACCTTC. Protein product: CASSQLSQGRGGYTF.

The genes are TRBV6-5 and TRBJ2-7, with TRBD2 matching over 7 bases. Germline loops: CDR1 MNHEY, CDR2 SVGAGI. The CDR3 extends over 13 amino acids. V lost 6 bases to trimming and J lost 5 bases; unmatched junction nucleotides: 7. CDR3 in DNA: TGTGCCAGCAGCCCCCAGGGACTAAACGAGCAGTACTTC. It yields the protein CASSPQGLNEQYF.

The V and J genes are TRBV18 and TRBJ2-2; 11 nucleotides match TRBD2. The CDR3 is 16 amino acids. The V gene's germline CDR1 is KGHSH and CDR2 LQKENI. The trim removed 0 bases at V and 3 bases at J, leaving 0 bases unmatched. The CDR3 region is CASSPPGLADTGELFF. The CDR3, as DNA: TGTGCCAGCTCACCACCGGGACTAGCGGACACCGGGGAGCTGTTTTTT. The full variable domain, completed using reference TRBV18 and TRBJ2-2, is NAGVMQNPRHLVRRRGQEARLRCSPMKGHSHVYWYRQLPEEGLKFMVYLQKENIIDESGMPKERFSAEFPKEGPSILRIQQVVRGDSAAYFCASSPPGLADTGELFFGEGSRLTVL.

The table lists this clone with a few counts. The chain has TRBV7-6 and TRBJ1-5; D might be TRBD1 (6 bases). In germline, CDR1 is SGHVS, CDR2 FNYEAQ. This CDR3 region has 13 residues. The V and J ends lost 4 bases and 6 bases respectively, with 10 bases between them. CDR3 loop: CASSSGDGQPQHF. As DNA, the CDR3 is TGTGCCAGCAGCTCAGGGGATGGTCAGCCCCAGCATTTT. Looking up the rest from reference TRBV7-6 and TRBJ1-5 gives the full variable domain: GAGVSQSPRYKVTKRGQDVALRCDPISGHVSLYWYRQALGQGPEFLTYFNYEAQQDKSGLPNDRFSAERPEGSISTLTIQRTEQRDSAMYRCASSSGDGQPQHFGDGTRLSIL.